The source of this TCR beta chain is a study of Ad26.COV2.S vaccination and SARS-CoV-2 variants. Turning to the study itself: Once, or twice with 56 days between doses, Ad26.COV2.S was given intramuscularly.

The data were produced by immunoSEQ multiplex PCR, yet TCRdb's version contains in-frame clones alone and is incomplete. The table records approximately 420,000 clones, around 87% of them present only once. Treatment defined: some 19 received Ad26.COV2.S at low or high dose, single or two shots; about 5 received placebo; per-sample allocation not given. The study sampled participants on day 63 after the first vaccine or placebo injection. Adults aged 18-55 years in Boston included the donor. Built on an Ad26 vector, the vaccine expressed Wuhan-strain SARS-CoV-2 spike. The sample consisted of peripheral blood, taken in a trial of Ad26.COV2.S vaccine versus placebo. This clonotype was obtained from a person between 18 and 65 years old who received the Ad26.COV2.S COVID-19 vaccine or a placebo.

CDR3 residues: CASSWKASGTGGHETQYF. Written as DNA, the CDR3 is TGTGCCAGCAGCTGGAAGGCTTCCGGGACAGGGGGACACGAGACCCAGTACTTC. The chain has TRBV7-2 and TRBJ2-5, with TRBD1 matching over 11 bases. V lost 4 bases to trimming and J lost 5 bases; unmatched junction nucleotides: 15. In germline, CDR1 is SGHTA, CDR2 FQGNSA. The CDR3 runs to 18 residues.